The next 25 T cell receptor beta chains were all read from a single sample in a study of CD8+ T cells in alopecia areata. RNA extraction and reverse transcription yielded cDNA as sequencing template. Profiling relied on immunoSEQ multiplex PCR, and the TCRdb table lists in-frame clones only, not all of them. The sample records approximately 34,000 clones, approximately 52% being singletons. The sample was NKG2D-high CD8+ T cells sorted from blood. All receptors derive from a human donor with alopecia areata.

The chain links TRBV19 to TRBJ2-7; D could derive from TRBD1 or TRBD2 (5 bases each). Looked up from germline, CDR1 is LNHDA and CDR2 is SQIVND (reference sequence). The CDR3 spans 14 residues. V was clipped by 5 bases and J by 2 bases, with 13 bases between them. The chain's CDR3 is CASSSGRFAYEQYF. CDR3 bases: TGTGCCAGTAGTTCGGGACGGTTCGCCTACGAGCAGTACTTC.

This clone appeared once. This chain links TRBV27 with TRBJ2-7, with 10 bases that match TRBD2. The CDR3 is 16 amino acids. The junction had 7 bases not matched to a gene; V was cut back by 1 base and J by 4 bases. Looked up from germline, CDR1 is MNHEY and CDR2 is SMNVEV (reference sequence). CDR3 sequence reads: CASSLYASGSTYEQYF. Written as DNA, the CDR3 is TGTGCCAGCAGTTTATACGCTAGCGGGAGTACTTACGAGCAGTACTTC.

This chain links TRBV9 with TRBJ2-2; 11 nucleotides line up with TRBD2. The CDR3 contains 16 residues. Germline trimming cut 3 bases from V and 7 bases from J; bases unmatched to any gene: 8. Germline loops: CDR1 SGDLS, CDR2 YYNGEE. CDR3 residues: CASSEGTSGLLGELFF. As DNA, the CDR3 is TGTGCCAGCAGCGAAGGGACTAGCGGTTTACTCGGGGAGCTGTTTTTT.

The genes are TRBV30 and TRBJ2-1; D might be TRBD1 or TRBD2, each matching 5 bases. CDR1 and CDR2 from the germline V gene are GTSNPN and SVGIG (reference sequence). The ends were cut back, 2 bases at V and 4 bases at J, with 15 bases in the middle. The CDR3 is 15 residues long. Written as DNA, the CDR3 is TGTGCCTGGAGTTGGGGGATCGAATCATACAATGAGCAGTTCTTC. Translating gives CAWSWGIESYNEQFF.

This clone was seen a handful of times. The chain recombines TRBV7-9 with TRBJ1-1; 8 bases line up with TRBD1. The CDR3 is 12 residues long. CDR1 and CDR2 from the germline V gene are SEHNR and FQNEAQ (reference sequence). Trimming removed 5 bases from V and 10 bases from J; junction bases left unmatched: 6. CDR3 nucleotide sequence: TGTGCCAGCAGCCCGCCCGGACAGGGAGCTTTCTTT. Translating gives CASSPPGQGAFF.

This clone occurred a few times. The chain joins TRBV5-1 to TRBJ1-2; D is undetermined. CDR1 and CDR2 (germline): SGHRS, YFSETQ. CDR3 length: 15 amino acids. V lost 0 bases and J lost 4, with 13 bases in between. The CDR3 reads CASSLAEADLYGYTF. Written as DNA, the CDR3 is TGCGCCAGCAGCTTGGCAGAGGCAGACCTCTATGGCTACACCTTC.

The V call is TRBV19, the J call TRBJ2-7; D is possibly TRBD2 (5 bases). Germline V CDR1 and CDR2: LNHDA, SQIVND (reference sequence). V lost 2 bases, J lost 2 bases, and 13 bases lay in between. This CDR3 spans 15 amino acids. DNA for the CDR3: TGTGCCAGTAGTATATCTGGACCGGGAACCTACGAGCAGTACTTC. It is translated as CASSISGPGTYEQYF. Combining the CDR3 with reference TRBV19 and TRBJ2-7 gives the whole variable domain DGGITQSPKYLFRKEGQNVTLSCEQNLNHDAMYWYRQDPGQGLRLIYYSQIVNDFQKGDIAEGYSVSREKKESFPLTVTSAQKNPTAFYLCASSISGPGTYEQYFGPGTRLTVT.

This sequence joins TRBV27 and TRBJ2-2; 7 nucleotides agree with TRBD1. The CDR3 covers 14 residues. V shed 3 bases and J 9 bases; nucleotides not matched to a gene: 7. CDR1 is MNHEY, CDR2 SMNVEV, per germline (reference sequence). The CDR3 here is CASSFTGQDRELFF. DNA of the CDR3: TGTGCCAGCAGTTTCACCGGACAGGATCGGGAGCTGTTTTTT.

The genes are TRBV6-5 and TRBJ2-7, with TRBD1 as a possible D gene (5 bases). Germline CDR1 MNHEY, CDR2 SVGAGI. The CDR3 has 11 residues. V dropped 8 bases and J dropped 3 bases, with 8 bases sitting between them. The chain's CDR3 is CASGDSYEQYF. Here the CDR3 DNA reads TGTGCCAGCGGAGACAGCTACGAGCAGTACTTC.

This clone was observed many times. The V call is TRBV28, the J call TRBJ2-1; TRBD2 matches 7 bases. V was clipped by 4 bases and J by 7 bases; unmatched bases: 1. Germline V gene lookup returns CDR1 MDHEN and CDR2 SYDVKM. This CDR3 is 12 amino acids long. The CDR3 here is CASSSGLNEQFF. The DNA for the CDR3 is TGTGCCAGCAGTTCGGGACTAAATGAGCAGTTCTTC.

The chain couples TRBV9 to TRBJ1-1, with D uncertain. Germline V gene data show CDR1 as SGDLS and CDR2 as YYNGEE. V lost 0 bases and J 0 bases, leaving 3 bases between the germline ends. The CDR3 sequence is 13 residues long. The CDR3 is CASSVDMNTEAFF. The CDR3 coding sequence is TGTGCCAGCAGCGTAGATATGAACACTGAAGCTTTCTTT.

This clone was counted only a few times. The chain is built from TRBV13 and TRBJ2-2; D call uncertain. V lost 1 base and J 7 bases, leaving 19 bases between the germline ends. The CDR3 runs 17 residues. Germline assignment: CDR1 PRHDT and CDR2 FYEKMQ (reference sequence). CDR3 in amino acids: CASSLEDGGAKVGELFF. In DNA, the CDR3 is TGTGCCAGCAGCTTAGAGGACGGCGGAGCGAAGGTCGGGGAGCTGTTTTTT.

The V and J genes are TRBV19 and TRBJ1-1; 7 positions match TRBD1. This CDR3 is built from 15 residues. Germline trimming cut 3 bases from V and 5 bases from J; bases unmatched to any gene: 9. Germline V gene data show CDR1 as LNHDA and CDR2 as SQIVND (reference sequence). The CDR3, as DNA: TGTGCCAGTAGTATCAACAGGGGCTTTCGGACTGAAGCTTTCTTT. It is translated as CASSINRGFRTEAFF. The full variable domain, with the rest looked up from reference TRBV19 and TRBJ1-1, is DGGITQSPKYLFRKEGQNVTLSCEQNLNHDAMYWYRQDPGQGLRLIYYSQIVNDFQKGDIAEGYSVSREKKESFPLTVTSAQKNPTAFYLCASSINRGFRTEAFFGQGTRLTVV.

This clone was detected a few times. The gene calls are TRBV4-3 and TRBJ1-4; D is unclear. The germline gives CDR1 LGHNA, CDR2 YSLEER. Trimming stripped 1 base from V and 7 bases from J, with 13 bases between. CDR3 length: 15 residues. The CDR3 reads CASSQGIMSVEKLFF. CDR3 DNA: TGCGCCAGCAGCCAAGGAATCATGAGTGTTGAAAAACTGTTTTTT.

The rearrangement links TRBV29-1 to TRBJ2-7, with 8 bases that match TRBD2. V shed 4 bases, J shed 2 bases, and the junction held 4 bases outside the gene matches. Germline V gives CDR1 SQVTM, CDR2 ANQGSEA. There are 13 residues in the CDR3. The CDR3: CSVVHSGAYEQYF. In DNA form, the CDR3 reads TGCAGCGTTGTCCATAGCGGGGCCTACGAGCAGTACTTC.

This clone was observed once. The chain is built from TRBV27 and TRBJ2-1, with a possible D match to TRBD1 (5 bases). The CDR3 totals 15 residues. The V end lost 0 bases, the J end lost 9 bases, and 15 bases lay between the germline ends. Germline lookup yields CDR1 MNHEY and CDR2 SMNVEV (reference sequence). For the CDR3, the DNA is TGTGCCAGCAGTTTATCTCAGGGCCGGTGGGGTGAGCAGTTCTTC. This gives the protein CASSLSQGRWGEQFF.

This chain uses TRBV29-1 with TRBJ2-7; D possibly corresponds to TRBD2 (5 bases). The CDR3 runs 14 residues. Germline V gene sequence: CDR1 SQVTM, CDR2 ANQGSEA. V lost 1 base and J 5 bases, leaving 15 bases between the germline ends. In nucleotides, the CDR3 is TGCAGCGTTGAAGGCCCGGGAATTGAGGACGAGCAGTACTTC. It codes for CSVEGPGIEDEQYF.

The chain joins TRBV13 to TRBJ2-3, with D possibly being TRBD1 (5 bases). Germline V gene lookup returns CDR1 PRHDT and CDR2 FYEKMQ (reference sequence). V dropped 6 bases and J dropped 5 bases, with 15 bases sitting between them. The CDR3 sequence is 14 residues long. For the CDR3, the DNA is TGTGCCAGCAGTCCGACAGTAATCGGAGATACGCAGTATTTT. Translating gives CASSPTVIGDTQYF.

The chain joins TRBV7-6 to TRBJ2-3; 9 positions agree with TRBD1. V was clipped by 5 bases and J by 4 bases; unmatched bases: 4. The V gene's germline CDR1 is SGHVS and CDR2 FNYEAQ. This CDR3 has 14 amino acids. The chain's CDR3 is CASSRDRVSDTQYF. Written as DNA, the CDR3 is TGTGCCAGCAGCCGGGACAGGGTATCAGATACGCAGTATTTT.

The chain carries TRBV4-1 and TRBJ2-4; weak D call: TRBD2 (6 bases). V lost 2 bases, J lost 7 bases, and 15 bases lay in between. The germline gives CDR1 MGHRA, CDR2 YSYEKL. The CDR3 is 15 amino acids. CDR3 in amino acids: CASSQRVVGRNIQYF. As DNA, the CDR3 is TGCGCCAGCAGCCAAAGGGTGGTGGGGAGGAACATTCAGTACTTC.

DNA for the CDR3: TGCGCCAGCAGCCAAGGGTCAGCGGGGGCTGGAGGTGAGCAGTTCTTC. This gives the protein CASSQGSAGAGGEQFF. The chain joins TRBV4-1 to TRBJ2-1, with 8 bases matching TRBD2. The V gene's germline CDR1 is MGHRA and CDR2 YSYEKL. The CDR3 has 16 amino acids. Trimming removed 1 base from V and 9 bases from J; junction bases left unmatched: 11.

This clone was counted only a few times. This chain links TRBV7-9 with TRBJ2-6; TRBD1 matches at 9 bases. The CDR3 covers 19 residues. Germline CDR1 is SEHNR and CDR2 is FQNEAQ (reference sequence). V lost 1 base to trimming and J lost 3 bases; unmatched junction nucleotides: 10. CDR3 sequence reads: CASSLVGWRQGVGANVLTF. The CDR3, as DNA: TGTGCCAGCAGCTTAGTCGGATGGCGACAGGGGGTTGGGGCCAACGTCCTGACTTTC.

This clone came up a few times. The rearrangement uses TRBV2 and TRBJ2-3, with a tentative D call TRBD2 (6 bases). Germline V CDR1 and CDR2: SNHLY, FYNNEI. The CDR3 sequence is 16 residues long. V gave up 7 bases and J gave up 1 base, with 18 bases separating them. The CDR3 loop reads CASKRSEGMGTDTQYF. The DNA of the CDR3 is TGTGCCAGCAAGAGATCGGAGGGGATGGGCACAGATACGCAGTATTTT.

This clone has just a few counts. This chain connects TRBV4-1 to TRBJ2-7; 7 bases fit TRBD2. J was trimmed by 2 bases and V by 5 bases; bases with no gene match: 6. This CDR3 region has 14 residues. Germline V gene sequence: CDR1 MGHRA, CDR2 YSYEKL. CDR3 coding DNA: TGCGCCAGCAGCTGGCTAGCGGAGACCTACGAGCAGTACTTC. It encodes CASSWLAETYEQYF.

The V call is TRBV2, the J call TRBJ2-7; 8 nucleotides match TRBD1. The CDR3 spans 15 residues. Germline CDR1 and CDR2: SNHLY and FYNNEI. V shed 6 bases, J shed 4 bases, and the junction held 11 bases outside the gene matches. The DNA of the CDR3 is TGTGCCAGCAGGAGCGTTGGACAGGGCCCATACGAGCAGTACTTC. This codes for CASRSVGQGPYEQYF.